This TCR beta chain was recovered during a study of beta chain features in type 1 diabetes. The ends lost 5 bases at V and 5 bases at J; junction bases unmatched: 6. The CDR3 is 13 residues long. Looked up from germline, CDR1 is SQVTM and CDR2 is ANQGSEA. Of the isolated RNA, all was reverse transcribed, and so the sequenced material was expressed TCRB transcripts. Sequencing of naive, central memory and regulatory T cell samples gave an average of about 3.7 million reads. The table came from immunoSEQ multiplex PCR; TCRdb's copy has only in-frame clones and leaves some out. The sample consists of about 150,000 clones, roughly 11% of them appearing once. The study, taken as a whole, reports: In all four CD4+ subsets, TCRB CDR3 length was significantly, moderately reduced in type 1 diabetes.

This clone was detected only a few times. The target antigen is unknown. The clonotype was recovered from a young man in good health. Sample: central memory CD4+ T cells from blood. This chain connects TRBV29-1 to TRBJ2-3, with 8 positions matching TRBD2. DNA of the CDR3: TGCAGCGTTCTGGGACTAGGCGGAGATACGCAGTATTTT. Translating gives CSVLGLGGDTQYF.